The 14 T cell receptor beta chains below come from one sample, sequenced in a study of T cell repertoires in cytomegalovirus infection. Via MiXCR, TCRdb re-called the reads, giving one row per CDR3 protein. The data show roughly 190,000 distinct CDR3 sequences, roughly 9% seen once. Sequences were obtained from PBMCs. Every receptor here comes from a human donor in good health (CMV status not recorded). Some clones in this sample may be carry-over from other donors' samples.

This chain links TRBV28 with TRBJ2-2; D possibly corresponds to TRBD1 (5 bases). Trimming removed 3 bases at V and 5 bases at J, with 13 bases between. Looked up from germline, CDR1 is MDHEN and CDR2 is SYDVKM. CDR3 size: 15 residues. The DNA for the CDR3 is TGTGCCAGCAGTTTTAAAGGGGCATGGACCGGGGAGCTGTTTTTT. Its translation: CASSFKGAWTGELFF.

The table lists this clonotype with many counts. The rearrangement joins TRBV11-2 to TRBJ2-3; 12 nucleotides match TRBD2. V shed 3 bases, J shed 4 bases, and the junction held 5 bases outside the gene matches. In germline, CDR1 is SGHAT, CDR2 FQNNGV. CDR3 size: 16 residues. As DNA, the CDR3 is TGTGCCAGCAGCTTCCTGACTAGCGGGAGTTCAGATACGCAGTATTTT. This gives the protein CASSFLTSGSSDTQYF.

This clonotype was detected many times. J is TRBJ2-3 and V is TRBV6-2 or TRBV6-3; 7 nucleotides line up with TRBD2. The CDR3 spans 16 residues. Losses at the gene ends were 0 bases for V and 1 base for J; bases not matched to a gene: 4. The germline V gene has CDR1 MNHEY and CDR2 SVGEGT. The CDR3 is CASSYSNLAGTDTQYF. CDR3 coding DNA: TGTGCCAGCAGTTACTCGAACCTAGCGGGCACAGATACGCAGTATTTT.

This clonotype came up a few times. The CDR3 loop reads CASSYSTPGTEAFF. In DNA, the CDR3 is TGTGCCAGCAGTTACTCGACTCCCGGTACTGAAGCTTTCTTT. The chain links TRBV6-6 to TRBJ1-1; D unclear. Germline CDR1 reads MNHNY; CDR2 reads SVGAGI (reference sequence). The CDR3 length is 14 residues. With 0 bases removed from V and 5 bases from J, the gap between germline ends came to 10 bases.

This clonotype came up once. The chain uses TRBV6-2 or TRBV6-3 and TRBJ2-1; D tentatively fits TRBD1 or TRBD2 (5 bases each). CDR1 MNHEY and CDR2 SVGEGT come from the germline V gene. This CDR3 has 14 residues. The V gene lost 6 bases and the J gene lost 0 bases, with 9 bases spanning the gap. CDR3 coding DNA: TGTGCCAGCAGAGGGACCAGCTCCTACAATGAGCAGTTCTTC. It is translated as CASRGTSSYNEQFF.

The table lists this clonotype with many counts. CDR3 nucleotides: TGTGCCAGCAGTTTTCTCGGGACTAGCGGGTCAACCGGGGAGCTGTTTTTT. It translates to CASSFLGTSGSTGELFF. This chain links TRBV28 with TRBJ2-2, with 12 bases aligning to TRBD2. The CDR3 covers 17 residues. The germline CDR1 and CDR2 sequences are MDHEN and SYDVKM. V lost 3 bases, J lost 5 bases, and 7 bases stayed unmatched.

V usage is TRBV5-1 and J usage is TRBJ2-1, with 9 positions matching TRBD2. The CDR3 has 15 residues. Germline V gene lookup returns CDR1 SGHRS and CDR2 YFSETQ. V was pared by 1 base and J by 6 bases, with 5 bases of the junction left unmatched. The CDR3 DNA sequence: TGCGCCAGCAGCTTGTATGTTAGCGGGAGCAATGAGCAGTTCTTC. Amino acids: CASSLYVSGSNEQFF.

In regard to this clonotype: The germline gene is not matched at one end of the junction; a read error may be the cause. V and J are TRBV28 and TRBJ1-1; tentatively, D is TRBD1 (5 bases). In germline, CDR1 is MDHEN, CDR2 SYDVKM. The CDR3 contains 16 residues. The CDR3 spells CASNRLHPRRGTEAFF. CDR3 DNA: TGTGCCAGCAATCGCCTTCATCCCCGTAGAGGGACGGAAGCGTTCTTT. The full variable domain, with the rest looked up from reference TRBV28 and TRBJ1-1, is DVKVTQSSRYLVKRTGEKVFLECVQDMDHENMFWYRQDPGLGLRLIYFSYDVKMKEKGDIPEGYSVSREKKERFSLILESASTNQTSMYLCASNRLHPRRGTEAFFGQGTRLTVV.

This chain joins TRBV29-1 and TRBJ1-1; D uncertain. The CDR3 spans 13 residues. The germline V gene encodes CDR1 SQVTM and CDR2 ANQGSEA. Trimming took 2 bases from V and 1 from J, leaving 8 bases between them. The CDR3 protein is CSVESQTNTEAFF. The CDR3 nucleotides read TGCAGCGTTGAATCACAGACGAACACTGAAGCTTTCTTT.

The chain uses TRBV6-5 and TRBJ1-4; the D gene is possibly TRBD1 (5 bases). The CDR3 runs 18 residues. Trimming pared 0 bases from V and 0 bases from J, leaving 14 bases between. CDR1 is MNHEY and CDR2 is SVGAGI in the germline V gene. In DNA form, the CDR3 reads TGTGCCAGCAGTTACTCGTTTTCAGGGATTTCAACTAATGAAAAACTGTTTTTT. The encoded protein is CASSYSFSGISTNEKLFF.

This clonotype was recorded at least ten times. The V call is TRBV7-8, the J call TRBJ2-2; D remains ambiguous. Germline CDR1 reads SGHVS; CDR2 reads FQNEAQ. Trimming took off 3 bases at V and 1 base at J, with 6 bases between the two ends. The CDR3 consists of 14 residues. Here the CDR3 reads CASSFLQNTGELFF. The CDR3 DNA reads TGTGCCAGCAGCTTCCTTCAGAACACCGGGGAGCTGTTTTTT.

The sample holds many counts of this clonotype. The rearrangement uses TRBV28 and TRBJ2-7; 12 nucleotides line up with TRBD1. The CDR3 spans 15 residues. Looked up from germline, CDR1 is MDHEN and CDR2 is SYDVKM. V shed 5 bases and J 5 bases; nucleotides not matched to a gene: 7. CDR3 residues: CASSPWGQGANEQYF. The CDR3 DNA follows: TGTGCCAGCAGTCCATGGGGACAGGGGGCTAACGAGCAGTACTTC.

This clonotype was counted many times. The chain employs TRBV7-2 and TRBJ1-2, with D uncertain. Trimming took 4 bases from V and 6 from J, leaving 12 bases between them. CDR1 is SGHTA and CDR2 is FQGNSA in the germline V gene. This CDR3 has 13 amino acids. Here the CDR3 DNA reads TGTGCCAGCAGCTCCGCCCCCCAGGATGGCTACACCTTC. Amino acid sequence: CASSSAPQDGYTF.

This clonotype was picked up a small number of times. The V gene is TRBV7-2, the J gene TRBJ1-2, with 7 bases aligning to TRBD1. The J segment lost 4 bases and the V segment lost 5 bases, leaving 13 bases of the junction unmatched. Germline V lookup: CDR1 SGHTA, CDR2 FQGNSA. This CDR3 is built from 16 residues. For the CDR3, the DNA is TGTGCCAGCAGCCCTCCGCTCCGGGACAGAATCTATGGCTACACCTTC. Translation gives CASSPPLRDRIYGYTF.